The 27 T cell receptor beta chains below were found in one sample sequenced in a study of blood T cell repertoires in COVID-19. Data came from immunoSEQ multiplex PCR; TCRdb stores just in-frame clones and leaves some out. Altogether around 170,000 clones are present, approximately 83% being singletons, with the ten largest covering about 9.7%. Material: peripheral blood. The receptor source for this set is a man aged 50-59 years with active or convalescent COVID-19.

CDR3 DNA sequence: TGTGCCAGCTCACAAGCTCTGACCTACAATGAGCAGTTCTTC. Amino acids: CASSQALTYNEQFF. The chain employs TRBV18 and TRBJ2-1; D is unresolved. This CDR3 is 14 amino acids long. CDR1 KGHSH and CDR2 LQKENI come from the germline V gene. The V end lost 4 bases, the J end lost 2 bases, and 9 bases lay between the germline ends.

The V gene is TRBV2, the J gene TRBJ2-7, with TRBD1 as a possible D gene (6 bases). The CDR3 sequence is 11 residues long. Between the trimmed V and J ends, which lost 11 bases and 4 bases, there was a span of 12 bases. Per germline, CDR1 SNHLY and CDR2 FYNNEI. This chain's CDR3 is CAGKGQYEQYF. As DNA, the CDR3 is TGTGCCGGAAAAGGACAGTACGAGCAGTACTTC.

The rearrangement links TRBV18 to TRBJ2-1, with 11 bases fitting TRBD2. The CDR3 contains 16 residues. Germline assignment: CDR1 KGHSH and CDR2 LQKENI. Germline trimming cut 0 bases from V and 7 bases from J; bases unmatched to any gene: 5. CDR3 loop: CASSPPVLAGGNEQFF. The CDR3 DNA reads as TGTGCCAGCTCACCACCGGTTCTAGCGGGAGGTAATGAGCAGTTCTTC.

The rearrangement uses TRBV6-5 and TRBJ2-7; 10 bases are shared with TRBD1. Germline V gene sequence: CDR1 MNHEY, CDR2 SVGAGI. CDR3 length: 15 amino acids. The V gene end was trimmed by 6 bases and the J gene end by 5 bases; junction bases not matched to a gene: 10. Here the CDR3 reads CASRMGTGDGNEQYF. In nucleotides, the CDR3 is TGTGCCAGCAGAATGGGGACAGGGGACGGGAACGAGCAGTACTTC.

The chain recombines TRBV28 with TRBJ2-7; TRBD2 aligns across 10 bases. The CDR3 is 14 amino acids. Trimming at V came to 6 bases and at J to 2 bases, leaving 4 bases not matched to a gene. In germline, CDR1 is MDHEN, CDR2 SYDVKM. The chain's CDR3 is CASSRTSGPYEQYF. CDR3 in DNA: TGTGCCAGCAGCCGGACTAGCGGACCCTACGAGCAGTACTTC.

The chain joins TRBV25-1 to TRBJ1-1, with D maybe TRBD1 (5 bases). This CDR3 spans 15 amino acids. Trimming stripped 3 bases from V and 0 bases from J, with 11 bases between. Germline CDR1 reads MGHDK; CDR2 reads SYGVNS. The CDR3 nucleotides read TGTGCCAGCAGTGAGGGCCCAGGGTTGAACACTGAAGCTTTCTTT. Amino acids: CASSEGPGLNTEAFF.

This clone has only one observation. V usage is TRBV7-2 and J usage is TRBJ2-2; D not certain. Germline assignment: CDR1 SGHTA and CDR2 FQGNSA. V was clipped by 10 bases and J by 1 base, with 7 bases between them. CDR3 length: 12 amino acids. CDR3 coding DNA: TGTGCCATACAGAAGAACACCGGGGAGCTGTTTTTT. It is translated as CAIQKNTGELFF.

V usage is TRBV11-3 and J usage is TRBJ2-6, with 8 bases lining up with TRBD1. The CDR3 totals 17 residues. The ends lost 3 bases at V and 2 bases at J; junction bases unmatched: 6. CDR1 is SGHNT and CDR2 is YENEEA in the germline V gene. CDR3 coding DNA: TGTGCCAGCAGCTTCGGGCAGGGGGCCCCTGGGGCCAACGTCCTGACTTTC. Protein product: CASSFGQGAPGANVLTF.

In nucleotides, the CDR3 is TGTGCCAGCTCCTCTGTCCAGGGGAATCAGCCCCAGCATTTT. It encodes CASSSVQGNQPQHF. The rearrangement links TRBV27 to TRBJ1-5; tentative D call: TRBD1 (6 bases). Per germline, CDR1 MNHEY and CDR2 SMNVEV (reference sequence). The CDR3 spans 14 residues. Trimming removed 8 bases from V and 4 bases from J, with 15 bases in between.

The rearrangement links TRBV5-1 to TRBJ2-2; TRBD1 matches 10 bases. The germline gives CDR1 SGHRS, CDR2 YFSETQ. CDR3 length: 14 amino acids. V gave up 4 bases and J gave up 4 bases; unmatched junction bases: 1. The CDR3 loop reads CASSRTGGTGELFF. Here the CDR3 DNA reads TGCGCCAGCAGCCGGACAGGGGGCACCGGGGAGCTGTTTTTT.

The gene calls are TRBV5-4 and TRBJ2-7; 8 nucleotides line up with TRBD1. The CDR3 runs 15 residues. Germline CDR1 and CDR2: SGHNT and YYREEE (reference sequence). V trimming: 4 bases; J trimming: 3 bases; junction bases outside the gene matches: 9. CDR3 sequence reads: CASSVPGQDNYEQYF. CDR3 in DNA: TGTGCCAGCAGCGTCCCGGGACAGGATAACTACGAGCAGTACTTC.

This chain uses TRBV19 with TRBJ1-4; D gene uncertain. Trimming took 11 bases from V and 7 from J, leaving 23 bases between them. Germline CDR1 reads LNHDA; CDR2 reads SQIVND (reference sequence). CDR3 size: 15 residues. This CDR3 reads CASSPSTEGLEKLFF. The CDR3, as DNA: TGTGCCTCCAGCCCCTCTACCGAAGGACTTGAAAAACTGTTTTTT.

The CDR3 here is CSASVLAGGRDTEQFF. As DNA, the CDR3 is TGCAGTGCTAGTGTCCTAGCGGGTGGAAGGGACACTGAGCAGTTCTTC. The V gene is TRBV20-1, the J gene TRBJ2-1; 8 nucleotides align to TRBD2. With V trimmed by 3 bases and J by 9 bases, 16 bases remained unmatched. The V gene's germline CDR1 is DFQATT and CDR2 SNEGSKA (reference sequence). The CDR3 has 16 residues.

The rearrangement uses TRBV18 and TRBJ2-3, with 7 bases fitting TRBD2. Germline loops: CDR1 KGHSH, CDR2 LQKENI. The CDR3 covers 14 residues. V was clipped by 6 bases and J by 0 bases; unmatched bases: 3. The CDR3 loop reads CASSGTISTDTQYF. The CDR3 DNA sequence: TGTGCCAGCTCCGGGACTATCAGCACAGATACGCAGTATTTT.

V is TRBV19 and J is TRBJ2-4; D ambiguous. V lost 8 bases and J 0 bases, leaving 8 bases between the germline ends. Germline lookup yields CDR1 LNHDA and CDR2 SQIVND (reference sequence). The CDR3 covers 13 residues. CDR3 in amino acids: CASCSRAKNIQYF. The CDR3 DNA follows: TGTGCCAGTTGTTCCCGAGCCAAAAACATTCAGTACTTC.

The rearrangement uses TRBV28 and TRBJ1-4; D perhaps matches TRBD1 (6 bases). Looked up from germline, CDR1 is MDHEN and CDR2 is SYDVKM. The CDR3 runs 15 residues. The V end lost 5 bases, the J end lost 3 bases, and 13 bases lay between the germline ends. The CDR3 sequence is CASSRGGASNEKLFF. Written as DNA, the CDR3 is TGTGCCAGCAGTCGCGGGGGGGCCTCTAATGAAAAACTGTTTTTT.

This sequence joins TRBV9 and TRBJ2-2; 7 nucleotides line up with TRBD1. The germline gives CDR1 SGDLS, CDR2 YYNGEE. V was clipped by 3 bases and J by 5 bases; unmatched bases: 13. This CDR3 region has 17 residues. CDR3 amino acids: CASSAPPRDRRTGELFF. CDR3 bases: TGTGCCAGCAGCGCCCCCCCCCGGGACAGACGAACCGGGGAGCTGTTTTTT.

This sequence joins TRBV19 and TRBJ1-2; D uncertain. This CDR3 is 15 amino acids long. From germline, CDR1 is LNHDA and CDR2 SQIVND (reference sequence). Trimming cost V 4 bases and J 10 bases, with 22 bases left between them. The CDR3 sequence is CASSTRDTTQPYYTF. In DNA form, the CDR3 reads TGTGCCAGTAGTACGCGGGATACTACCCAACCTTACTACACCTTC.

This sequence joins TRBV27 and TRBJ1-2, with D possibly TRBD1 on 5 matching bases. V was pared by 6 bases and J by 6 bases, with 17 bases between. Germline CDR1 is MNHEY and CDR2 is SMNVEV (reference sequence). The CDR3 has 14 amino acids. The CDR3 reads CASRPRAGSNGYTF. For the CDR3, the DNA is TGTGCCAGCAGACCCCGGGCAGGGTCAAATGGCTACACCTTC.

The chain joins TRBV30 to TRBJ1-2; no clear D. Germline values: CDR1 GTSNPN, CDR2 SVGIG (reference sequence). CDR3 length: 11 residues. The ends were cut back, 3 bases at V and 1 base at J, with 3 bases in the middle. CDR3 sequence reads: CAWSHNYGYTF. For the CDR3, the DNA is TGTGCCTGGAGCCATAACTATGGCTACACCTTC.

The V gene is TRBV30, the J gene TRBJ1-1; D gene ambiguous. V dropped 2 bases and J dropped 0 bases, with 7 bases sitting between them. The germline CDR1 and CDR2 sequences are GTSNPN and SVGIG (reference sequence). CDR3 length: 13 amino acids. CDR3 sequence reads: CAWSWSLNTEAFF. The CDR3 bases are TGTGCCTGGAGTTGGAGTTTGAACACTGAAGCTTTCTTT.

This chain connects TRBV30 to TRBJ1-1; 8 bases align to TRBD1. There are 14 residues in the CDR3. V shed 1 base, J shed 1 base, and the junction held 2 bases outside the gene matches. From germline, CDR1 is GTSNPN and CDR2 SVGIG (reference sequence). The CDR3 DNA is TGTGCCTGGAGTGGACAGGGGCAGAACACTGAAGCTTTCTTT. Amino acid sequence: CAWSGQGQNTEAFF.

Only a few counts were recorded for this clone. The V and J genes are TRBV28 and TRBJ1-5; D gene unclear. Germline V gives CDR1 MDHEN, CDR2 SYDVKM. This CDR3 contains 12 residues. V lost 5 bases to trimming and J lost 6 bases, with 8 bases between them. CDR3 region: CASSNTGQPQHF. DNA for the CDR3: TGTGCCAGCAGTAACACGGGTCAGCCCCAGCATTTT.

CDR3 sequence (DNA): TGTGCCAGCAGTAAACAGGAGAACACTGAAGCTTTCTTT. It translates to CASSKQENTEAFF. The chain employs TRBV6-5 and TRBJ1-1, with D possibly being TRBD1 (5 bases). V lost 5 bases and J lost 1, with 8 bases in between. This CDR3 has 13 residues. Germline CDR1 reads MNHEY; CDR2 reads SVGAGI.

The rearrangement joins TRBV2 to TRBJ2-5, with D maybe TRBD1 (6 bases). The CDR3 is 14 amino acids. The V gene lost 8 bases and the J gene lost 2 bases, with 15 bases spanning the gap. Germline V gives CDR1 SNHLY, CDR2 FYNNEI. CDR3 amino acids: CASLVDRNQETQYF. Written as DNA, the CDR3 is TGTGCCAGCCTCGTGGACAGAAATCAAGAGACCCAGTACTTC.

The V and J genes are TRBV10-3 and TRBJ2-3; D may be TRBD1 (6 bases). The CDR3 extends over 13 amino acids. With 6 bases removed from V and 2 bases from J, the gap between germline ends came to 9 bases. Germline V gene sequence: CDR1 ENHRY, CDR2 SYGVKD. The CDR3 is CAISRGDTDTQYF. CDR3 sequence (DNA): TGTGCCATCAGCAGGGGTGACACAGATACGCAGTATTTT.

The chain combines TRBV7-9 with TRBJ1-5; 9 positions match TRBD1. After removal of 5 bases from V and 5 bases from J, the junction contained 4 bases not matched to a gene. This CDR3 spans 14 amino acids. Germline V gene lookup returns CDR1 SEHNR and CDR2 FQNEAQ (reference sequence). The CDR3 spells CASSVGQGDQPQHF. The DNA of the CDR3 is TGTGCCAGCAGCGTGGGACAGGGAGATCAGCCCCAGCATTTT.